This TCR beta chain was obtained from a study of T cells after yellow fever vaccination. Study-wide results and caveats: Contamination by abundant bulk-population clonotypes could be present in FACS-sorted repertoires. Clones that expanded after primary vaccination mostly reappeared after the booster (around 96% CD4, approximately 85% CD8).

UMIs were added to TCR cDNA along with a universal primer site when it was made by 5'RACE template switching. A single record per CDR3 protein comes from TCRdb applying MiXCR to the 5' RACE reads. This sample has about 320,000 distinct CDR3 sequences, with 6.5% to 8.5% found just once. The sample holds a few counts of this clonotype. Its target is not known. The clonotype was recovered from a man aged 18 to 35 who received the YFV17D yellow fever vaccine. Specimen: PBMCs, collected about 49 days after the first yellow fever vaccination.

This chain's CDR3 is CASSPDGQGSMNTEAFF. The CDR3, as DNA: TGTGCCAGCAGCCCCGATGGACAGGGAAGCATGAACACTGAAGCTTTCTTT. The rearrangement uses TRBV5-5 and TRBJ1-1, with TRBD1 matching over 8 bases. CDR3 size: 17 residues. V dropped 4 bases and J dropped 0; count of bases not matched to a gene: 11. CDR1 is SGHKS, CDR2 YYEKEE, per germline (reference sequence).